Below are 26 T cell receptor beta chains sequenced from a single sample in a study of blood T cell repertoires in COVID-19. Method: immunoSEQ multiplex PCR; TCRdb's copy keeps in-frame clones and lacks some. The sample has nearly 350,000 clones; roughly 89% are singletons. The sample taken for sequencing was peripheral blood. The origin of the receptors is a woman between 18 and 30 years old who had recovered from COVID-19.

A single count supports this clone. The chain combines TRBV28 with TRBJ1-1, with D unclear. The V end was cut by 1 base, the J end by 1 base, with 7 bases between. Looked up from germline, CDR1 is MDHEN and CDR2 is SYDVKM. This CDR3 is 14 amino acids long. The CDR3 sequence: CASSLLGRNTEAFF. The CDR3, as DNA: TGTGCCAGCAGTTTATTGGGCAGGAACACTGAAGCTTTCTTT.

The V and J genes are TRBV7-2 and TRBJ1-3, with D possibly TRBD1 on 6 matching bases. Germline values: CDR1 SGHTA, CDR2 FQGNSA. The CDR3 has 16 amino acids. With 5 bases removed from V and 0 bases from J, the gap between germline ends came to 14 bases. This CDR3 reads CASSLGGGFSGNTIYF. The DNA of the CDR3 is TGTGCCAGCAGCCTGGGAGGGGGGTTCTCTGGAAACACCATATATTTT.

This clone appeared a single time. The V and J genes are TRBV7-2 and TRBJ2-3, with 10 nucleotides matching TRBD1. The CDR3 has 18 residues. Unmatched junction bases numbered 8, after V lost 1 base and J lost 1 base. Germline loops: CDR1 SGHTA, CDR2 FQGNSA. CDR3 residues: CASSLDRLGTGGTDTQYF. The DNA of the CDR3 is TGTGCCAGCAGCTTAGATCGATTAGGGACAGGGGGCACAGATACGCAGTATTTT. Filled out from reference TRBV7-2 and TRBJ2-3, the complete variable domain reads GAGVSQSPSNKVTEKGKDVELRCDPISGHTALYWYRQSLGQGLEFLIYFQGNSAPDKSGLPSDRFSAERTGGSVSTLTIQRTQQEDSAVYLCASSLDRLGTGGTDTQYFGPGTRLTVL.

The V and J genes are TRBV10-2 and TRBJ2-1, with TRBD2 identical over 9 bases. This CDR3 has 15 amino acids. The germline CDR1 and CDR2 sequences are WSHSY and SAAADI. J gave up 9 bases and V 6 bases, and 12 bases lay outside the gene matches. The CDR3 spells CASRITREGLGEQFF. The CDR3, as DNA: TGCGCCAGCAGGATTACGCGGGAGGGCCTTGGTGAGCAGTTCTTC.

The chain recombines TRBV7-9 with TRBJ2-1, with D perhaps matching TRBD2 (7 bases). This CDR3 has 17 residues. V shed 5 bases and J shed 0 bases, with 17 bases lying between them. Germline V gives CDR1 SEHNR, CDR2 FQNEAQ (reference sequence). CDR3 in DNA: TGTGCCAGCAGCCTCTCGGGGGGCCTAACCTCCTACAATGAGCAGTTCTTC. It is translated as CASSLSGGLTSYNEQFF.

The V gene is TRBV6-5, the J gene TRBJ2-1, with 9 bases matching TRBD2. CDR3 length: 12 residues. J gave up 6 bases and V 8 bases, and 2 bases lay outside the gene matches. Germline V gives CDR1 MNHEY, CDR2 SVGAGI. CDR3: CASSSGANEQFF. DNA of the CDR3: TGTGCCAGCTCTAGCGGGGCCAATGAGCAGTTCTTC.

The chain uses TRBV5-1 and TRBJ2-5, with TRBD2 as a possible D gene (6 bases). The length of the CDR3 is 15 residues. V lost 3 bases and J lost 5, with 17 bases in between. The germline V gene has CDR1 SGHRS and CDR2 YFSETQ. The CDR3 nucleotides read TGCGCCAGCAGCTACTTTGAAGGACTACGGGAGACCCAGTACTTC. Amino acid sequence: CASSYFEGLRETQYF.

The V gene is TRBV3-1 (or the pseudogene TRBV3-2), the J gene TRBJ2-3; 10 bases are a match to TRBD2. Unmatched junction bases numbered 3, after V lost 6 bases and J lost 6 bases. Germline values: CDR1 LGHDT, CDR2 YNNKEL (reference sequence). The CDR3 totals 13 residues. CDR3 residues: CASREREGDTQYF. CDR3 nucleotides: TGTGCCAGCAGGGAGCGGGAGGGCGATACGCAGTATTTT.

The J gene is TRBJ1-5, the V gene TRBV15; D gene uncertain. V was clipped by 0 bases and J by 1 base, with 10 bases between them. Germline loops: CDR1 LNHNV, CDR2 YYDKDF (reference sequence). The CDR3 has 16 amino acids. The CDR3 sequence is CATSREVGISNQPQHF. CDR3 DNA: TGTGCCACCAGCAGAGAGGTCGGGATCAGCAATCAGCCCCAGCATTTT.

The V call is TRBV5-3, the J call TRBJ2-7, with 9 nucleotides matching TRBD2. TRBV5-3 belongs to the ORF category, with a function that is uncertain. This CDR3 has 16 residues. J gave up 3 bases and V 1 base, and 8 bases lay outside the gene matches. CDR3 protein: CARSLLTSGRLYEQYV. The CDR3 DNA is TGTGCCAGAAGCTTGTTGACGAGCGGGAGGCTCTACGAGCAGTACGTC.

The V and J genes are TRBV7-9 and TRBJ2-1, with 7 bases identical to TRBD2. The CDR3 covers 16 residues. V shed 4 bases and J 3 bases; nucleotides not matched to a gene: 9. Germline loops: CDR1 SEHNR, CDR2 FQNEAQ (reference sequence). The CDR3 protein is CASSSGGRGGYNEQFF. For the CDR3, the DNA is TGTGCCAGCAGCTCGGGCGGGCGCGGGGGCTACAATGAGCAGTTCTTC. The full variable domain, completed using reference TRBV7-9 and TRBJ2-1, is DTGVSQNPRHKITKRGQNVTFRCDPISEHNRLYWYRQTLGQGPEFLTYFQNEAQLEKSRLLSDRFSAERPKGSFSTLEIQRTEQGDSAMYLCASSSGGRGGYNEQFFGPGTRLTVL.

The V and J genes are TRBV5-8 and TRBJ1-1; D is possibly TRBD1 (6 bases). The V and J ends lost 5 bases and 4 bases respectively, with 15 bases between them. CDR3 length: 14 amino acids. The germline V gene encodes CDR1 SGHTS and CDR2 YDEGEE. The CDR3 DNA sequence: TGTGCCAGCAGACCATCAGGGGTTGGCACTGAAGCTTTCTTT. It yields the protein CASRPSGVGTEAFF.

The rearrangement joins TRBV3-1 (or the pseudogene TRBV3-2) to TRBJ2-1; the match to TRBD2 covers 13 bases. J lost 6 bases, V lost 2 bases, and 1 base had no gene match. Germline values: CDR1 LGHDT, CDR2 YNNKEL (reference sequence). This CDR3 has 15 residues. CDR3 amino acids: CASSQTSGRANEQFF. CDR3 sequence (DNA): TGTGCCAGCAGCCAAACTAGCGGGAGGGCCAATGAGCAGTTCTTC.

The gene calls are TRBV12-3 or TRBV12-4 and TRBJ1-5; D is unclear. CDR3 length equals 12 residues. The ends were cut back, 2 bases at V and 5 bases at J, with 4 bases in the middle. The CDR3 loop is CASSLLDQPQHF. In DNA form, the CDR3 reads TGTGCCAGCAGTTTACTTGATCAGCCCCAGCATTTT.

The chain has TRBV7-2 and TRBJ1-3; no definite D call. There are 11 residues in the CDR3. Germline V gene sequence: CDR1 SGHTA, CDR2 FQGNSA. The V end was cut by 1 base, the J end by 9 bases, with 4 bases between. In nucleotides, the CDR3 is TGTGCCAGCAGCTTAGGGCCCACCATATATTTT. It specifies CASSLGPTIYF.

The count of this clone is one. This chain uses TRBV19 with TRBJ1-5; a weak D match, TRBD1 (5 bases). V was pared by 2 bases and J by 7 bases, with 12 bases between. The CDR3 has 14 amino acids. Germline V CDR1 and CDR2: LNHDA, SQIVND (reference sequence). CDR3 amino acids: CASSIPGQGQPQHF. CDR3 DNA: TGTGCCAGTAGTATACCCGGCCAGGGCCAGCCCCAGCATTTT.

The CDR3 DNA follows: TGTGCCAGTAGTGGGTATGCGACAGACTCCACAGATACGCAGTATTTT. Its protein product is CASSGYATDSTDTQYF. This chain joins TRBV19 and TRBJ2-3; a weak D match, TRBD1 (5 bases). V was trimmed by 5 bases and J by 2 bases, leaving 17 bases between them. This CDR3 spans 16 amino acids. Germline values: CDR1 LNHDA, CDR2 SQIVND (reference sequence). The full variable domain, completed using reference TRBV19 and TRBJ2-3, is DGGITQSPKYLFRKEGQNVTLSCEQNLNHDAMYWYRQDPGQGLRLIYYSQIVNDFQKGDIAEGYSVSREKKESFPLTVTSAQKNPTAFYLCASSGYATDSTDTQYFGPGTRLTVL.

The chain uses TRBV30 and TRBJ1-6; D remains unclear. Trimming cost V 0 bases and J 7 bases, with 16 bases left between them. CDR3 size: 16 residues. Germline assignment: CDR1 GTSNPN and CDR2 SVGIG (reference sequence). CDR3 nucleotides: TGTGCCTGGAGTGTGGGAGGGAATCGCTTAAATTCACCCCTCCACTTT. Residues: CAWSVGGNRLNSPLHF.

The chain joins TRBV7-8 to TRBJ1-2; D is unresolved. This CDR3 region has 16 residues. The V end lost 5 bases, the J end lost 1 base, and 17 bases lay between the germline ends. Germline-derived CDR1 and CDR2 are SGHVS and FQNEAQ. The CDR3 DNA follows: TGTGCCAGCAGCCCTCAAGTGTGGCTTCTTAACTATGGCTACACCTTC. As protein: CASSPQVWLLNYGYTF.

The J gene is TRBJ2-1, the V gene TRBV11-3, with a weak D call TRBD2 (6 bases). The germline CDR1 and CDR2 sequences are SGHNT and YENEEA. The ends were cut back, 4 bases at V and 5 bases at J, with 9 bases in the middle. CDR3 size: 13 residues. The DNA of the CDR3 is TGTGCCAGCAGCTGGGGGGACCACAATGAGCAGTTCTTC. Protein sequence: CASSWGDHNEQFF. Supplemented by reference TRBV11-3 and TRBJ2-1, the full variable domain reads EAGVVQSPRYKIIEKKQPVAFWCNPISGHNTLYWYLQNLGQGPELLIRYENEEAVDDSQLPKDRFSAERLKGVDSTLKIQPAELGDSAVYLCASSWGDHNEQFFGPGTRLTVL.

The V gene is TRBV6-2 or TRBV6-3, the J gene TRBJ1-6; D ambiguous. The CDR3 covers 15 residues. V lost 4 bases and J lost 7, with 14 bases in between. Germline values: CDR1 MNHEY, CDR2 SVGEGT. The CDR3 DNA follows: TGTGCCAGCAGTTCGGGAGGAATTGTGAATTCACCCCTCCACTTT. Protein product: CASSSGGIVNSPLHF.

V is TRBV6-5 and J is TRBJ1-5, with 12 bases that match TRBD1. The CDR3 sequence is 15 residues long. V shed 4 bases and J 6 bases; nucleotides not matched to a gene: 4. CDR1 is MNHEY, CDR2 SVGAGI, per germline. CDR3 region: CASSSGTGGSQPQHF. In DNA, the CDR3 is TGTGCCAGCAGTTCCGGGACAGGGGGCTCTCAGCCCCAGCATTTT.

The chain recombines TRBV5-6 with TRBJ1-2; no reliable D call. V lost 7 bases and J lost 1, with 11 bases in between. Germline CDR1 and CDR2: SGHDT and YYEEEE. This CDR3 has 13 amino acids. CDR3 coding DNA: TGTGCCAGCTTGGGAGAGGGTAACTATGGCTACACCTTC. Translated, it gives CASLGEGNYGYTF.

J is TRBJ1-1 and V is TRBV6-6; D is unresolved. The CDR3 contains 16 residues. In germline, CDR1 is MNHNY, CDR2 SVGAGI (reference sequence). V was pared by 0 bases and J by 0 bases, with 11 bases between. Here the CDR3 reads CASSYSSARMNTEAFF. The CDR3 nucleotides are TGTGCCAGCAGTTACTCGAGCGCCAGAATGAACACTGAAGCTTTCTTT.

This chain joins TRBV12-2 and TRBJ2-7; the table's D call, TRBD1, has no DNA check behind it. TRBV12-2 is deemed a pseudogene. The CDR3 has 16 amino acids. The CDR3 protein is CASRLWTGESSYEQYV. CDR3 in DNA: TGTGCAAGTCGCTTATGGACAGGCGAGAGCTCCTACGAGCAGTACGTC.

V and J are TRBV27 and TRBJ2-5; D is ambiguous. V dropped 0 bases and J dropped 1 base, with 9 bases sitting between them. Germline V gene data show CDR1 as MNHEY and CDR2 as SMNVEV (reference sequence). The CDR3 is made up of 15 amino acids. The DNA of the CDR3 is TGTGCCAGCAGTTTATCCATGGAGAGCCAAGAGACCCAGTACTTC. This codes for CASSLSMESQETQYF.